The clone carrying this T cell receptor (beta chain) was found many times. Its antigen remains unknown. TCRdb redid the calling of the RT-PCR reads with MiXCR, one entry per CDR3 protein. This sample has 150,000 to 200,000 distinct CDR3 sequences; 11% occur once, and the top ten carry around 11%. The germline gives CDR1 MDHEN, CDR2 SYDVKM. This CDR3 region has 15 residues. V was cut by 0 bases and J by 3 bases, with 11 bases left in between. These data belong to a study of response to subunit inactivated influenza vaccine. General study points: A suggestion made by the authors is that each seasonal influenza vaccination recruits few new T cells.

Sequencing was performed on non-naive T cells sorted from PBMCs, taken 45 days after vaccination. The TCR comes from a man aged 45 to 65 who received an inactivated influenza vaccine. The chain has TRBV28 and TRBJ1-2; possible D gene TRBD1, 6 bases. The chain's CDR3 is CASSLWDEGDYGYTF. CDR3 DNA sequence: TGTGCCAGCAGTTTATGGGATGAGGGGGACTATGGCTACACCTTC.